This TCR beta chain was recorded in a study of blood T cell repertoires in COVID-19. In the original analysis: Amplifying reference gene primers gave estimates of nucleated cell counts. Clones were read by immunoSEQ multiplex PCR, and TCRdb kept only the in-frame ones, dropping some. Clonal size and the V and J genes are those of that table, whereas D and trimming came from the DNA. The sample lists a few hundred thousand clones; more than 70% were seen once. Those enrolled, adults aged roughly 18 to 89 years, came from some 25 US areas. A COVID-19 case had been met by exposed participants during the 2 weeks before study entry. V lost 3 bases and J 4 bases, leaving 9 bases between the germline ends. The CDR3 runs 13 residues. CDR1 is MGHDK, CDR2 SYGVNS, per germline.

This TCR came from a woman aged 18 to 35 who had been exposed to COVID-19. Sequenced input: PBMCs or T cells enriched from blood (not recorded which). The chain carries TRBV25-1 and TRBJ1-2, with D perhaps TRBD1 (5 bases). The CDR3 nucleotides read TGTGCCAGCAGTGAGCAGGGCGGCTATGGCTACACCTTC. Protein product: CASSEQGGYGYTF.